These T cell receptor beta chains were read from a single sample in a study of monozygotic twins with inflammatory bowel disease. Each CDR3 protein gets one entry in TCRdb, which reprocessed the 5' RACE reads and gives no DNA. This sample's clone table lists a few hundred thousand distinct CDR3 sequences. Sequenced material: blood. These receptors were obtained from a human donor with ulcerative colitis or Crohn's disease, or a healthy co-twin of an affected twin (not recorded which). CDR3s include the opening cysteine and the closing phenylalanine or tryptophan.

V	J	CDR3
TRBV6-2/TRBV6-3	TRBJ2-2	CASRTTLPNTGELFF
TRBV11-2	TRBJ1-1	CASSLYESRTFEAFF
TRBV2	TRBJ1-2	CASSDRDRGYGYTF
TRBV12-3/TRBV12-4	TRBJ1-1	CASSLLGQHLQAFF
TRBV4-1	TRBJ2-7	CASSQGEGQASYEQYF
TRBV7-9	TRBJ2-1	CASSLSGGLVNEQFF
TRBV5-1	TRBJ2-3	CASSPLTSGVADTQYF
TRBV20-1	TRBJ2-3	CSAKAGLTTDTQYF
TRBV12-3/TRBV12-4	TRBJ2-6	CASSLSTNDRGSGANVLTF
TRBV28	TRBJ2-7	CASSSFQTGGNEQYF
TRBV4-1	TRBJ2-7	CASSSPGLQDEQYF
TRBV20-1	TRBJ2-7	CSASRVYEQYF
TRBV7-2	TRBJ1-6	CASSPHAGDSPLHF
TRBV7-3	TRBJ1-5	CASSLPPRQGDNQPQHF
TRBV5-1	TRBJ1-1	CASKDPNTEAFF
TRBV3-1	TRBJ2-3	CASSPVGGYTDTQYF
TRBV7-3	TRBJ2-7	CASSLSGTAPYEQYF
TRBV5-5	TRBJ1-5	CASSFRQGGNQPQHF
TRBV5-6	TRBJ1-2	CASSFQGLGYTF
TRBV4-2	TRBJ1-5	CATSHMGSNQPQHF
TRBV20-1	TRBJ2-3	CSARSRGVGDTQYF
TRBV12-3/TRBV12-4	TRBJ2-3	CASSSPTGSPFDTQYF
TRBV29-1	TRBJ1-2	CSADPGGRDGYTF
TRBV29-1	TRBJ2-1	CSVLGGSYNEQFF
TRBV6-5	TRBJ2-1	CASSYDVLSSYNEQFF
TRBV5-1	TRBJ1-1	CASSWGQSQAFF
TRBV5-8	TRBJ2-2	CASSFWGDTGELFF
TRBV10-3	TRBJ2-1	CAIREEGGAGYEQFF
TRBV12-3/TRBV12-4	TRBJ1-5	CASSPLGRNQPQHF
TRBV7-3	TRBJ2-1	CASSWTVSSYNEQFF
TRBV20-1	TRBJ1-1	CSARAPGGSPEAFF
TRBV6-5	TRBJ1-1	CASSYDRGVKAEAFF
TRBV7-8	TRBJ2-1	CASSEYRGSYNEQFF
TRBV15	TRBJ1-2	CATSRDFRLGYTF
TRBV6-5	TRBJ1-2	CASRYQSNYGYTF
TRBV5-1	TRBJ2-3	CATRISPIDTDTQYF
TRBV5-1	TRBJ1-1	CASSFLGGGNTEAFF
TRBV29-1	TRBJ1-6	CSATTGSSYNSPLHF
TRBV6-1	TRBJ2-1	CASSPKGRFYNEQFF
TRBV9	TRBJ2-1	CASSPGTSGGLYNEQFF
TRBV29-1	TRBJ1-2	CSVLAGTGGYGYTF
TRBV20-1	TRBJ2-1	CSARASGGHSSYNEQFF
TRBV12-3/TRBV12-4	TRBJ1-2	CASRPQTDFYGYTF
TRBV6-1	TRBJ2-1	CASSDQLLAGKNNEQFF
TRBV6-5	TRBJ2-2	CASSRRGTGGTGELFF